This record covers a single T cell receptor (beta chain). The antigen it recognizes is unknown. No qualities accompany the bases; no much larger clone lies one base away. Collaborating institutions collected whole blood in K2EDTA tubes following their own protocols. For TCRbeta analysis, collaborator samples were shipped as frozen whole blood, as isolated PBMCs, or as DNA extracted from either sample type. From cysteine to phenylalanine, the CDR3 is 17 amino acids long. Only CDR3 DNA is held: 51 bases, read in frame from base 1. Here V drops 5 bases and J drops 3 bases, and the junction holds 11 bases not matched to any gene. Sequences KGHDR (CDR1) and SFDVKD (CDR2) are obtained from the germline V gene. These data come from a study of blood T cell repertoires in COVID-19 (dated by TCRdb to about 2020). In terms of the full investigation: Samples from collaborators originated in the United States, Italy and Spain and spanned both the acute and convalescent phases of COVID-19. The material from the prospective study consisted of cDNA or gDNA derived from T cells, B-cell-depleted T cells, or PBMCs. Subjects who had been exposed to COVID-19, were actively infected with it, or had recovered from it provided the deeply sampled blood TCRbeta repertoires that made up the dataset. A freely available public database, intended as a resource for researchers studying the immune response to SARS-CoV-2, is where the repertoires were released. The samples were drawn from the first 160 participants of the ongoing ImmuneRACE study and from some 1,300 subjects provided by 6 global collaborators. A de-identified subject ID, COVID-19 status, age in years and sex were almost always included in the sample metadata. Where available, HLA class I and class II types were obtained from metadata supplied by the sample provider rather than from assay-based typing. Results the study describes overall, beyond this receptor: How much clinical and demographic metadata was included differed by source and by participant, and the metadata was provided uncurated.

The immunoSEQ Assay, a bias-controlled multiplex PCR, was used to amplify TCRbeta CDR3 regions from genomic DNA. The authors' analysis ran thus. The number of nucleated cells in each sample was estimated from the amplification of reference gene primers within the assay. Sequence reads were collapsed and filtered to measure the absolute abundance of every unique TCRbeta CDR3 rearrangement. Productive Simpson clonality was computed per sample as the square root of Simpson's diversity index over productive rearrangements. TCRdb stores this immuneACCESS table with in-frame sequences only. Part of the clones is absent; in the studies checked, under half of the shortfall reflects unresolved V genes, and no reason is known for the rest. The V and J calls and clone size come from that table; D and trimming were worked out from the DNA. The table for this sample lists approximately 100,000 clones; more than 60% of them were counted only once. The top ten clonotypes cover about 20% of the sample.

Sequencing used peripheral blood. The sequence links TRBV24-1 to TRBJ1-5, with 8 bases in between that match TRBD1. The TCR comes from a man in his 70s with active or convalescent COVID-19. The CDR3 amino acid sequence is: CATSVGDDRGPNQPQHF. The sequenced DNA: TGTGCCACCAGTGTCGGGGACGACAGGGGACCCAATCAGCCCCAGCATTTT.